This T cell receptor beta chain derives from a study of T cells in Graves' hyperthyroidism and ophthalmopathy. The CDR3 contains 14 residues. Germline assignment: CDR1 SGHDN and CDR2 FVKESK. With V trimmed by 0 bases and J by 8 bases, 6 bases remained unmatched. Out of 10 ml of fresh peripheral blood came the PBMCs. This clonotype was observed a few times. Its antigen remains unknown. Researchers amplified the TCR beta CDR3 regions from RNA transcripts. HTBI primers drove first-round RT-PCR of the TCR CDR3. Via MiXCR, TCRdb re-called the multiplex PCR reads, giving one row per CDR3 protein. The sample has about 530,000 distinct CDR3 sequences, 17% seen once. Findings and limits, study-wide: Most thyroid clonotypes expanded above 0.001 appeared in blood too.

The sample consisted of blood. The clonotype was recovered from a woman aged 18-29 years with Graves' ophthalmopathy. The genes are TRBV14 and TRBJ1-2; 7 nucleotides line up with TRBD1. For the CDR3, the DNA is TGTGCCAGCAGCCAAGACAGGACAGGAGGAGGCTACACCTTC. Residues: CASSQDRTGGGYTF.